These T cell receptor beta chains were read from a single sample in a study of control samples from healthy donors and cancer patients. The assay was immunoSEQ multiplex PCR, and TCRdb's table has in-frame clones only and misses some. The table lists about 120,000 clones, around nine tenths of them singletons. The sequenced sample was blood. These receptors were collected from a man in his forties in good health. Each CDR3 is given with its conserved first and last residue. A D gene is named only where the DNA matches it firmly. Only some rows state a clone size, as once, few, many or a class for expanded clones.

CDR3 | DNA | V | D | size | J
CASKKGTGELEQYF | TGTGCCAGCAAGAAGGGGACAGGGGAGCTCGAGCAGTACTTC | TRBV27 | TRBD1 | NA | TRBJ2-7
CASSQERGIGELFF | TGTGCCAGCAGCCAAGAACGAGGAATCGGGGAGCTGTTTTTT | TRBV3-1/TRBV3-2 | NA | NA | TRBJ2-2
CASSQAKNTEAFF | TGTGCCAGCAGCCAAGCAAAGAACACTGAAGCTTTCTTT | TRBV4-2 | NA | once | TRBJ1-1
CASSVERGTEAFF | TGTGCCAGCAGCGTAGAACGGGGAACTGAAGCTTTCTTT | TRBV9 | NA | NA | TRBJ1-1
CASSVDETRGYNEQFF | TGTGCCAGCAGCGTAGACGAGACTAGGGGTTACAATGAGCAGTTCTTC | TRBV9 | NA | NA | TRBJ2-1
CASSVGWGGGPNEQFF | TGTGCCAGCAGCGTAGGCTGGGGCGGAGGACCTAATGAGCAGTTCTTC | TRBV9 | NA | NA | TRBJ2-1
CASSAGTGLSPLHF | TGTGCCAGCAGTGCCGGGACAGGGCTATCACCCCTCCACTTT | TRBV28 | TRBD1 | once | TRBJ1-6
CASSLGVGGAEAFF | TGCGCCAGCAGCTTGGGGGTGGGGGGGGCTGAAGCTTTCTTT | TRBV5-1 | NA | NA | TRBJ1-1
CAGGSGDTGELFF | TGTGCCGGGGGGAGCGGTGACACCGGGGAGCTGTTTTTT | TRBV6-6 | NA | NA | TRBJ2-2
CASSFQTGEQYF | TGTGCCAGCAGTTTTCAGACGGGCGAGCAGTACTTC | TRBV28 | NA | NA | TRBJ2-7
CASSQVKSHWGYTF | TGTGCCAGCAGCCAAGTTAAATCGCATTGGGGCTACACCTTC | TRBV14 | NA | once | TRBJ1-2
CASSFKGGTNEKLFF | TGTGCCAGCAGCTTTAAAGGGGGCACTAATGAAAAACTGTTTTTT | TRBV3-1/TRBV3-2 | TRBD1 | NA | TRBJ1-4
CATSSKGRGKDGYTF | TGTGCCACCAGCAGTAAAGGCCGCGGAAAGGATGGCTACACCTTC | TRBV15 | NA | NA | TRBJ1-2
CASSMTGYGYTF | TGTGCCAGCAGCATGACAGGCTATGGCTACACCTTC | TRBV7-3 | NA | NA | TRBJ1-2
CASSLLRGSPLHF | TGTGCCAGCAGCTTATTAAGAGGGTCACCCCTCCACTTT | TRBV11-1 | NA | NA | TRBJ1-6
CASSSLGSRETQYF | TGCGCCAGCAGCTCATTAGGGAGCCGAGAGACCCAGTACTTC | TRBV5-1 | NA | NA | TRBJ2-5
CATRGTGTGAGWAFF | TGTGCCACCCGGGGGACGGGAACGGGGGCTGGGTGGGCTTTCTTT | TRBV6-5 | NA | once | TRBJ1-1
CACLGGEQFF | TGTGCCTGCTTAGGTGGTGAGCAGTTCTTC | TRBV7-2 | NA | NA | TRBJ2-1
CASSPEGPPYEQYF | TGTGCCAGCAGCCCAGAGGGACCCCCCTACGAGCAGTACTTC | TRBV9 | NA | NA | TRBJ2-7
CATSRDRTAVSYEQYF | TGTGCCACCAGCAGAGATAGGACCGCCGTAAGCTACGAGCAGTACTTC | TRBV15 | NA | NA | TRBJ2-7
CAISEETVNQPQHF | TGTGCCATCTCCGAGGAGACAGTCAATCAGCCCCAGCATTTT | TRBV10-3 | NA | NA | TRBJ1-5
CASSLGYESSYEQYF | TGTGCCAGCAGCTTAGGATACGAAAGCTCCTACGAGCAGTACTTC | TRBV7-6 | NA | NA | TRBJ2-7
CASSYDFTYYEQYF | TGTGCCAGCAGTTACGATTTCACCTACTACGAGCAGTACTTC | TRBV6-5 | NA | NA | TRBJ2-7
CASNPPGIMAFTDTQYF | TGTGCCAGCAACCCCCCCGGGATTATGGCGTTCACAGATACGCAGTATTTT | TRBV7-9 | NA | NA | TRBJ2-3
CASSLSSSGGRSETQYF | TGTGCCAGCAGCTTATCCTCTAGCGGGGGGAGGTCAGAGACCCAGTACTTC | TRBV7-9 | TRBD2 | NA | TRBJ2-5
CASSRDTYSNQPQHF | TGTGCCAGTAGCAGGGACACCTATAGCAATCAGCCCCAGCATTTT | TRBV19 | NA | NA | TRBJ1-5
CASSDRTAETQYF | TGTGCCAGCAGTGACAGGACGGCCGAGACCCAGTACTTC | TRBV6-1 | NA | NA | TRBJ2-5
CASSFDGRGETQYF | TGTGCCAGCAGCTTCGATGGCAGGGGTGAGACCCAGTACTTC | TRBV7-9 | NA | NA | TRBJ2-5
CASRGRRREYNEQFF | TGTGCCAGCAGGGGCCGACGGAGGGAATACAATGAGCAGTTCTTC | TRBV6-5 | NA | NA | TRBJ2-1
CAISEGKRGATDTQYF | TGTGCCATCAGTGAGGGGAAGCGGGGAGCCACAGATACGCAGTATTTT | TRBV10-3 | TRBD2 | NA | TRBJ2-3
CASSAYTGTGYSAEKLFF | TGTGCCAGCTCAGCCTATACCGGGACAGGCTATTCAGCTGAAAAACTGTTTTTT | TRBV18 | TRBD1 | NA | TRBJ1-4
CASSSQSGTAQETQYF | TGTGCCAGCAGCTCCCAGTCGGGGACAGCCCAAGAGACCCAGTACTTC | TRBV7-8 | TRBD1 | once | TRBJ2-5
CASSLAPGLTWDTEAFF | TGTGCCAGCAGCTTGGCCCCGGGATTAACATGGGACACTGAAGCTTTCTTT | TRBV5-8 | NA | NA | TRBJ1-1
CAISEVRNTEAFF | TGTGCCATCAGTGAAGTGAGGAACACTGAAGCTTTCTTT | TRBV10-3 | NA | NA | TRBJ1-1
CASSPRGEVQPQHF | TGTGCCAGCAGTCCAAGGGGGGAGGTTCAGCCCCAGCATTTT | TRBV2 | NA | NA | TRBJ1-5
CASSVGTSWVTGELFF | TGTGCCAGCAGCGTAGGGACTAGCTGGGTCACCGGGGAGCTGTTTTTT | TRBV9 | TRBD2 | NA | TRBJ2-2
CASSLGTRNTIYF | TGTGCCAGCAGTTTAGGGACTCGAAACACCATATATTTT | TRBV12-3/TRBV12-4 | NA | NA | TRBJ1-3
CASSAGAGSGYTQYF | TGTGCCAGCAGCGCGGGAGCGGGGAGCGGGTATACGCAGTATTTT | TRBV7-2 | TRBD2 | NA | TRBJ2-3
CASSLTRDSWSYEQYF | TGTGCCAGCAGCTTAACCCGGGACAGCTGGTCCTACGAGCAGTACTTC | TRBV11-2 | TRBD1 | NA | TRBJ2-7
CASSYHNYGYTF | TGTGCCAGCAGTTACCATAACTATGGCTACACCTTC | TRBV6-6 | NA | NA | TRBJ1-2
CASSLVGDIQYF | TGCGCCAGCAGCTTGGTAGGGGACATTCAGTACTTC | TRBV5-1 | NA | once | TRBJ2-4
CASSLSPRDIETQYF | TGTGCCAGCAGCTTGTCCCCCAGGGATATCGAGACCCAGTACTTC | TRBV5-8 | NA | NA | TRBJ2-5
CASSPLVAGGLDTQYF | TGTGCCAGCAGCCCATTGGTTGCGGGGGGGCTGGATACGCAGTATTTT | TRBV7-9 | TRBD2 | NA | TRBJ2-3
CASSVGTETNYGYTF | TGTGCCAGCAGCGTAGGGACGGAAACTAACTATGGCTACACCTTC | TRBV9 | NA | once | TRBJ1-2
CAISGRDSYNEQFF | TGTGCCATCAGTGGCCGGGACAGCTACAATGAGCAGTTCTTC | TRBV10-3 | TRBD1 | NA | TRBJ2-1
CASSQEVRGGQETQYF | TGTGCCAGCAGCCAAGAAGTGCGGGGGGGCCAAGAGACCCAGTACTTC | TRBV4-2 | TRBD2 | NA | TRBJ2-5
CASGPQEVNTEAFF | TGTGCTAGTGGCCCTCAAGAGGTGAACACTGAAGCTTTCTTT | TRBV12-5 | NA | NA | TRBJ1-1
CASSFRGWNQPQHF | TGTGCCAGCAGCTTTAGGGGATGGAATCAGCCCCAGCATTTT | TRBV5-6 | NA | NA | TRBJ1-5
CASSQDPQGAQGETQYF | TGCGCCAGCAGCCAAGATCCACAGGGGGCGCAGGGAGAGACCCAGTACTTC | TRBV4-1 | TRBD1 | NA | TRBJ2-5
CASSEFQEKLFF | TGCGCCAGCAGTGAGTTTCAGGAAAAACTGTTTTTT | TRBV10-2 | NA | once | TRBJ1-4
CASTYGTGGAEAFF | TGTGCCAGCACCTACGGGACGGGTGGAGCTGAAGCTTTCTTT | TRBV5-8 | NA | NA | TRBJ1-1
CATKRQGADTQYF | TGTGCCACCAAACGACAGGGGGCCGATACGCAGTATTTT | TRBV6-5 | TRBD1 | NA | TRBJ2-3
CASSSKTHRDTQYF | TGTGCCAGCAGCTCGAAAACACACAGGGATACGCAGTATTTT | TRBV11-3 | NA | NA | TRBJ2-3
CASRTVSGGYTF | TGTGCCAGCAGAACAGTAAGCGGTGGCTACACCTTC | TRBV6-5 | NA | NA | TRBJ1-2